These 11 T cell receptor beta chains were all obtained from the same sample, sequenced in a study of T cell repertoires in cytomegalovirus infection. From the reads, TCRdb called clonotypes with MiXCR, one entry per CDR3 protein. The repertoire holds 350,000 to 550,000 distinct CDR3 sequences, with roughly 31% as singletons. The sequenced sample consisted of PBMCs. The receptor source for this set is a human donor in good health (CMV status not recorded). Some clones in this sample may be carry-over from other donors' samples.

In this sample, this clonotype turned up a few times. This sequence joins TRBV11-2 and TRBJ2-6; unclear D gene. V lost 5 bases and J 3 bases, leaving 26 bases between the germline ends. The CDR3 length is 20 residues. The germline V gene encodes CDR1 SGHAT and CDR2 FQNNGV. CDR3 amino acids: CASSRNPDGRSRVGANVLTF. In nucleotides, the CDR3 is TGTGCCAGCAGCAGAAACCCAGACGGAAGGTCAAGGGTTGGGGCCAACGTCCTGACTTTC.

The chain links TRBV27 to TRBJ2-2, with 8 bases aligning to TRBD1. V trimming: 3 bases; J trimming: 3 bases; junction bases outside the gene matches: 6. The CDR3 contains 16 residues. Germline lookup yields CDR1 MNHEY and CDR2 SMNVEV (reference sequence). CDR3: CASSFLLQGDTGELFF. The CDR3 DNA reads TGTGCCAGCAGTTTCCTACTACAGGGGGACACCGGGGAGCTGTTTTTT.

Worth noting for this clonotype: One end of the junction does not line up with germline, which may come from a read error. The J gene is TRBJ2-1, the V gene TRBV9, with D maybe TRBD1 (6 bases). Germline CDR1 SGDLS, CDR2 YYNGEE. CDR3 size: 16 residues. The CDR3 loop is CASSVDGRTAYNEQFF. In nucleotides, the CDR3 is TGTGCCAGCAGTGTAGATGGGCGGACAGCCTACAATGAGCAGTTCTTC.

This clonotype was recorded a few times. This chain uses TRBV7-2 with TRBJ2-5; D not certain. The CDR3 extends over 12 amino acids. V gave up 5 bases and J gave up 1 base, with 5 bases separating them. Germline V gives CDR1 SGHTA, CDR2 FQGNSA. The CDR3 reads CASSRSQETQYF. DNA for the CDR3: TGTGCCAGCAGCCGTAGCCAAGAGACCCAGTACTTC.

The rearrangement joins TRBV5-1 to TRBJ2-5, with D unresolved. The CDR3 has 14 amino acids. The germline V and J ends were trimmed by 0 bases and 5 bases, with 11 bases remaining between them. Germline CDR1 and CDR2: SGHRS and YFSETQ. The CDR3 sequence: CASSLGPTSETQYF. As DNA, the CDR3 is TGCGCCAGCAGCTTGGGTCCTACCTCGGAGACCCAGTACTTC.

Concerning this clonotype itself: The conserved phenylalanine or tryptophan is not found at the CDR3 terminus, so this likely reflects a read error. The chain employs TRBV5-1 and TRBJ2-3, with 9 bases identical to TRBD1. V lost 4 bases and J lost 3; bases outside the gene matches: 6. CDR1 SGHRS and CDR2 YFSETQ come from the germline V gene. CDR3 size: 15 residues. CDR3 sequence: CASSPGTGFTDTQYL. CDR3 coding DNA: TGCGCCAGCAGCCCCGGGACAGGGTTTACAGATACGCAGTATTTG.

The chain is built from TRBV25-1 and TRBJ2-3, with a weak D call TRBD1 (5 bases). Trimming removed 1 base at V and 2 bases at J, with 13 bases between. CDR1 and CDR2 from the germline V gene are MGHDK and SYGVNS. This CDR3 region has 16 residues. DNA of the CDR3: TGTGCCAGCAGTGAATCGGCAGGGTGGTTCACAGATACGCAGTATTTT. It encodes CASSESAGWFTDTQYF.

In its sample, this clonotype was seen many times. This chain links TRBV28 with TRBJ2-7; D ambiguous. Trimming stripped 3 bases from V and 0 bases from J, with 6 bases between. Germline V lookup: CDR1 MDHEN, CDR2 SYDVKM. CDR3 length equals 13 residues. The CDR3 region is CASSFALSYEQYF. The CDR3 nucleotides read TGTGCCAGCAGTTTTGCCCTCTCCTACGAGCAGTACTTC. Using reference TRBV28 and TRBJ2-7 for the parts outside the CDR3, the full variable domain is DVKVTQSSRYLVKRTGEKVFLECVQDMDHENMFWYRQDPGLGLRLIYFSYDVKMKEKGDIPEGYSVSREKKERFSLILESASTNQTSMYLCASSFALSYEQYFGPGTRLTVT.

This clonotype was observed a handful of times. The chain carries TRBV20-1 and TRBJ1-5, with D possibly being TRBD1 (6 bases). The CDR3 has 14 amino acids. V was pared by 4 bases and J by 4 bases, with 14 bases between. Germline CDR1 and CDR2: DFQATT and SNEGSKA (reference sequence). The CDR3 DNA is TGCAGTGCTATCAGGGGACTTAGGAATCAGCCCCAGCATTTT. This translates into CSAIRGLRNQPQHF.

This clonotype is a singleton in its sample. A read error is possible here, since a much larger clone lies one base away. The chain couples TRBV7-8 to TRBJ2-3; no clear D. From germline, CDR1 is SGHVS and CDR2 FQNEAQ. The CDR3 runs to 15 residues. CDR3 loop: CASSSFSLLTETQYF. The CDR3 DNA sequence: TGTGCCAGCAGCTCATTTAGCCTCCTTACAGAGACGCAGTATTTT. Looking up the rest from reference TRBV7-8 and TRBJ2-3 gives the full variable domain: GAGVSQSPRYKVAKRGQDVALRCDPISGHVSLFWYQQALGQGPEFLTYFQNEAQLDKSGLPSDRFFAERPEGSVSTLKIQRTQQEDSAVYLCASSSFSLLTETQYFGPGTRLTVL.

At least ten counts were recorded for this clonotype. The gene calls are TRBV7-2 and TRBJ1-2; D gene uncertain. This CDR3 has 13 residues. Trimming removed 1 base at V and 5 bases at J, with 8 bases between. Germline loops: CDR1 SGHTA, CDR2 FQGNSA. The CDR3, as DNA: TGTGCCAGCAGCTTAGGGGCAGTTTATGGCTACACCTTC. Translating gives CASSLGAVYGYTF.